A selection of T cell receptor beta chains follows, all from one sample in a study of cytotoxic CD8 clonotypes in ibrutinib-treated CLL. Sequencing used immunoSEQ multiplex PCR; TCRdb keeps in-frame clones, though not all of them. The sample includes 110,000 to 150,000 clones, under 95% of them seen just once. The source material was PBMCs, sampled after 12 months of ibrutinib treatment. These receptors originate from a human donor with chronic lymphocytic leukemia. Both conserved end residues are part of each CDR3. A D gene is named only where the DNA matches it firmly.

d_call,v_call,j_call,cdr3_aa,cdr3_nt
-,TRBV7-3,TRBJ2-3,CASSWGLITDTQYF,TGTGCCAGCAGCTGGGGACTGATCACAGATACGCAGTATTTT
-,TRBV5-1,TRBJ2-2,CASSSEGGPTGELFF,TGCGCCAGCAGCTCCGAGGGGGGGCCCACCGGGGAGCTGTTTTTT
-,TRBV10-3,TRBJ2-7,CAISDLYRPYEQYF,TGTGCCATCAGTGACCTATACAGGCCCTACGAGCAGTACTTC
TRBD1,TRBV5-1,TRBJ1-3,CASSREGARSGNTIYF,TGCGCCAGCAGCCGGGAGGGGGCACGGTCTGGAAACACCATATATTTT
-,TRBV6-1,TRBJ1-2,CASSERVYYGYTF,TGTGCCAGCAGTGAGAGGGTGTACTATGGCTACACCTTC
-,TRBV19,TRBJ2-7,CASSPLLSEWGGEQYF,TGTGCCAGTAGTCCCCTGCTGAGTGAATGGGGTGGCGAGCAGTACTTC
-,TRBV15,TRBJ2-3,CATSRDPGTDTQYF,TGTGCCACCAGCAGAGATCCGGGAACAGATACGCAGTATTTT
-,TRBV27,TRBJ1-3,CASSFRGGNTIYF,TGTGCCAGCAGTTTCAGGGGTGGAAACACCATATATTTT
-,TRBV27,TRBJ2-2,CASSLGLNTGELFF,TGTGCCAGCAGTCTAGGACTTAACACCGGGGAGCTGTTTTTT
TRBD1,TRBV7-8,TRBJ2-7,CASSLGQGEYF,TGTGCCAGCAGCTTAGGACAGGGGGAGTACTTC